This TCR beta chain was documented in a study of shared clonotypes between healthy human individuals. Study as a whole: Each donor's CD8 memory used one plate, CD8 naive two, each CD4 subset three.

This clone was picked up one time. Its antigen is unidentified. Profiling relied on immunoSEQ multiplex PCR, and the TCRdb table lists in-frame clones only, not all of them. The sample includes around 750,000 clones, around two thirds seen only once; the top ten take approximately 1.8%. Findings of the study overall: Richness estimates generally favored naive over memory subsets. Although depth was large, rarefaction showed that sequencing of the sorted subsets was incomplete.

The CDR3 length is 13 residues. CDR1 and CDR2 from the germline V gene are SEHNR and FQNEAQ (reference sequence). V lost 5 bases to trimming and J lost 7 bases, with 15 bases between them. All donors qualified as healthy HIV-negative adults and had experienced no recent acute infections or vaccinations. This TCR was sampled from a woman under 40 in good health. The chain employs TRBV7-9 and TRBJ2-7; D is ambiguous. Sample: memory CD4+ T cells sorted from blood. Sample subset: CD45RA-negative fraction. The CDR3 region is CASSPDRPREQYF. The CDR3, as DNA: TGTGCCAGCAGCCCGGATAGACCGAGGGAGCAGTACTTC.